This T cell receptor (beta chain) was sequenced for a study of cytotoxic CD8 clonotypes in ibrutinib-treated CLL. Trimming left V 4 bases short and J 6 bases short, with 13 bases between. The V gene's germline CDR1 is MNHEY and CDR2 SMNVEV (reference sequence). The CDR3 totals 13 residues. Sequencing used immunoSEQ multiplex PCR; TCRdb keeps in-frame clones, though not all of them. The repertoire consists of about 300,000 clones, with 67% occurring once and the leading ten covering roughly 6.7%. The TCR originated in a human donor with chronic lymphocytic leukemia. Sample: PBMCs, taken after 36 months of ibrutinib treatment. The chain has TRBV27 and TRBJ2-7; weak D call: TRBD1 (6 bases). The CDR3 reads CASSSYRDTEQYF. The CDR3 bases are TGTGCCAGCAGTTCTTACCGGGACACCGAGCAGTACTTC.